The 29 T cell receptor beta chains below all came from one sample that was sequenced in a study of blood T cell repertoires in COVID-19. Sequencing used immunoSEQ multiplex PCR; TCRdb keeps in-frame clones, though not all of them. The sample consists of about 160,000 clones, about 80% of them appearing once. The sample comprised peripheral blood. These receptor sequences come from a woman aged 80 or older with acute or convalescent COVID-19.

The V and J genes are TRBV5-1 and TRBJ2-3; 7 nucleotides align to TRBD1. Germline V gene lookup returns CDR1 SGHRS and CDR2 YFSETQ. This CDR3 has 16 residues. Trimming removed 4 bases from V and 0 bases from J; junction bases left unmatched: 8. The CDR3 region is CASSQMTGPSTDTQYF. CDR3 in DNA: TGCGCCAGCAGCCAAATGACAGGGCCCAGCACAGATACGCAGTATTTT.

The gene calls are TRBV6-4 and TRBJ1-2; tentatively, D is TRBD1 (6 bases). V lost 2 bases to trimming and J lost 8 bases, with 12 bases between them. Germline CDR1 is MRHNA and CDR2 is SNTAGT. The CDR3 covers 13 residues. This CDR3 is CASSDTGFGGYTF. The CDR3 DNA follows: TGTGCCAGCAGTGACACAGGGTTTGGCGGCTACACCTTC.

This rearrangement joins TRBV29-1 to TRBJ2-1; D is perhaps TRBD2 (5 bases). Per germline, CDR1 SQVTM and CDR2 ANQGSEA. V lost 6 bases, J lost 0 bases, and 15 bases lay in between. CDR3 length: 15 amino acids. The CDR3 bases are TGCAGCGTAGTAGGACTTCCCATCTCCTACAATGAGCAGTTCTTC. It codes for CSVVGLPISYNEQFF.

The CDR3 loop reads CASSLFGGGSGYGYTF. In DNA, the CDR3 is TGTGCCAGCAGCTTGTTCGGTGGGGGGTCTGGCTATGGCTACACCTTC. This rearrangement joins TRBV5-5 to TRBJ1-2; TRBD1 might be the D (5 bases). V lost 1 base, J lost 4 bases, and 17 bases lay in between. The CDR3 length is 16 residues. Looked up from germline, CDR1 is SGHKS and CDR2 is YYEKEE (reference sequence).

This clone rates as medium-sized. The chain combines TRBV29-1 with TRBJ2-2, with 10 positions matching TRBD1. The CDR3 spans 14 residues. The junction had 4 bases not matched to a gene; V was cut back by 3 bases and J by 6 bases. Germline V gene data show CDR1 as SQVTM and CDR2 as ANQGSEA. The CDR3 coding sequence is TGCAGCGTTGAGGCCGGGACAGGGGCCGGGGAGCTGTTTTTT. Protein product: CSVEAGTGAGELFF.

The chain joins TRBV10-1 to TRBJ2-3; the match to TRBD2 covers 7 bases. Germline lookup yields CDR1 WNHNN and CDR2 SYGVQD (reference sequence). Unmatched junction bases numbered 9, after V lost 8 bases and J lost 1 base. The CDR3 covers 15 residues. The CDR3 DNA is TGCGCCAGCTCAGCAAGCGGGACTGGCACAGATACGCAGTATTTT. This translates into CASSASGTGTDTQYF.

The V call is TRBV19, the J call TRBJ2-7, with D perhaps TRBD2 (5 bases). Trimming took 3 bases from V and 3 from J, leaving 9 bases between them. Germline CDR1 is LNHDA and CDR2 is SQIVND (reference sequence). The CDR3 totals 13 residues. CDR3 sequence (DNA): TGTGCCAGTAGTATGTTCGAGGGCTACGAGCAGTACTTC. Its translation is CASSMFEGYEQYF.

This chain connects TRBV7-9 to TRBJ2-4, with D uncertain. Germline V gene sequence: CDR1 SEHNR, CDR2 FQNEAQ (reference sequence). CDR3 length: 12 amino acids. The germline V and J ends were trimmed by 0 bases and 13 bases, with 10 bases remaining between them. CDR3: CASSLAALDQYF. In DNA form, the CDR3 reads TGTGCCAGCAGCTTAGCGGCCCTAGACCAGTACTTC.

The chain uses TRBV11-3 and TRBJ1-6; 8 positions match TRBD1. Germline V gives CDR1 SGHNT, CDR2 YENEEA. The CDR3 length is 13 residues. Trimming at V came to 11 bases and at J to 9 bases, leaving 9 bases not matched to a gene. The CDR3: CASSEDRVSPLHF. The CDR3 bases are TGTGCCTCCTCTGAGGACAGGGTTTCACCCCTCCACTTT.

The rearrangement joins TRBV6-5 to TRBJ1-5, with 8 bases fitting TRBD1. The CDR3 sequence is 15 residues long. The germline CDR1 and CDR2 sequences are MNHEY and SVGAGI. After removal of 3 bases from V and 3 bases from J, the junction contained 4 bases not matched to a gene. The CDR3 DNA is TGTGCCAGCAGTTATTTGGACAGGGCCAATCAGCCCCAGCATTTT. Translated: CASSYLDRANQPQHF.

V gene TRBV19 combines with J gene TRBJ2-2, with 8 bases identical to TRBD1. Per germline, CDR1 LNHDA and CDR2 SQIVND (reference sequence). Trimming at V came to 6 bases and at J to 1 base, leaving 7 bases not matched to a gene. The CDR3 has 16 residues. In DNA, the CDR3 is TGTGCCAGTAGGGACATAGGGACAGGGAACACCGGGGAGCTGTTTTTT. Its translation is CASRDIGTGNTGELFF.

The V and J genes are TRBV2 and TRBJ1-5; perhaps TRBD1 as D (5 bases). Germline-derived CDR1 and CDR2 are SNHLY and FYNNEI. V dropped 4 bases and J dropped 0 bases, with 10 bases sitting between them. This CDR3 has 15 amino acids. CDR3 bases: TGTGCCAGCAGTGTTCGACAGTATAGCAATCAGCCCCAGCATTTT. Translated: CASSVRQYSNQPQHF.

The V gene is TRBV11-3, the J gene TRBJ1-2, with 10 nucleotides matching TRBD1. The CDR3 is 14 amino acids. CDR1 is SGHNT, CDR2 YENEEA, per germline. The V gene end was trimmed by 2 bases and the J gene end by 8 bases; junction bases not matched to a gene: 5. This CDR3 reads CASSLTGTGDGYTF. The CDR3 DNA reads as TGTGCCAGCAGCTTAACTGGGACAGGGGACGGCTACACCTTC.

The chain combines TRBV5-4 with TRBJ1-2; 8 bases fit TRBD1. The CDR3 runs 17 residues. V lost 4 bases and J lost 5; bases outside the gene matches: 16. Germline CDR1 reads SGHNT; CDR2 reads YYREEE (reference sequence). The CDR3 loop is CASSQGQVGTRRYGYTF. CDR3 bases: TGTGCCAGCAGCCAGGGACAGGTCGGAACTAGGCGGTATGGCTACACCTTC.

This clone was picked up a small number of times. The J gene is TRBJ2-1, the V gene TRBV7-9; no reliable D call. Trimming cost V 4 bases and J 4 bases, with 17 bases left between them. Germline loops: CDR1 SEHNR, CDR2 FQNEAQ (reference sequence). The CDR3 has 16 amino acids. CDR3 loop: CASSSAIHVGYNEQFF. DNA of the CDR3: TGTGCCAGCAGCTCAGCTATCCATGTCGGTTACAATGAGCAGTTCTTC. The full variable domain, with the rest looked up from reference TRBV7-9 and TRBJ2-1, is DTGVSQNPRHKITKRGQNVTFRCDPISEHNRLYWYRQTLGQGPEFLTYFQNEAQLEKSRLLSDRFSAERPKGSFSTLEIQRTEQGDSAMYLCASSSAIHVGYNEQFFGPGTRLTVL.

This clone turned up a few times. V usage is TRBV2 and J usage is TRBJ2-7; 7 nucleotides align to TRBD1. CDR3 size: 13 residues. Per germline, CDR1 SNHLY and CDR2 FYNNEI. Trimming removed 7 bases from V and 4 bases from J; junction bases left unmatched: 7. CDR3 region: CASIAGQAYEQYF. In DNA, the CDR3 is TGTGCCAGCATCGCCGGACAGGCATACGAGCAGTACTTC. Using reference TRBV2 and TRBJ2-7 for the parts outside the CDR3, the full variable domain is EPEVTQTPSHQVTQMGQEVILRCVPISNHLYFYWYRQILGQKVEFLVSFYNNEISEKSEIFDDQFSVERPDGSNFTLKIRSTKLEDSAMYFCASIAGQAYEQYFGPGTRLTVT.

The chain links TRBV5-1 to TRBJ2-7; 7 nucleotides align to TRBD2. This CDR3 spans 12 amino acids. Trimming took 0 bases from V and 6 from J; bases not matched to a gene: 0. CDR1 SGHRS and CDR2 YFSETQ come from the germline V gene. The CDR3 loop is CASSLGTSEQYF. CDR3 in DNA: TGCGCCAGCAGCTTGGGGACTAGCGAGCAGTACTTC.

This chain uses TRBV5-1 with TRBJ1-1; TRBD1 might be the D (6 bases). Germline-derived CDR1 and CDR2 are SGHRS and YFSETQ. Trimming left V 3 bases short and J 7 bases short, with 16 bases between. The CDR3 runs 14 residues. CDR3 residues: CASSSYGQPGEAFF. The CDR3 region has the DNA TGCGCCAGCAGCTCCTACGGACAGCCTGGTGAAGCTTTCTTT.

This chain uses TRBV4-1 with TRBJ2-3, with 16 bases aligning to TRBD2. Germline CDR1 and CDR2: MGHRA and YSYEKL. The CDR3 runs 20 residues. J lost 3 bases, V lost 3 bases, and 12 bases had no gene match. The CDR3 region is CASSHVGLAGGPRRTDTQYF. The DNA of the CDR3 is TGCGCCAGCAGCCATGTGGGACTAGCGGGAGGGCCAAGGAGGACAGATACGCAGTATTTT.

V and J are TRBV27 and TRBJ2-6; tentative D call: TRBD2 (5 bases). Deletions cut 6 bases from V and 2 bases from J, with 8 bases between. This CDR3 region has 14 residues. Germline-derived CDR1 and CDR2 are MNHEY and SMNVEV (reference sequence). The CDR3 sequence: CASRAGAGANVLTF. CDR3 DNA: TGTGCCAGCAGGGCCGGGGCTGGGGCCAACGTCCTGACTTTC.

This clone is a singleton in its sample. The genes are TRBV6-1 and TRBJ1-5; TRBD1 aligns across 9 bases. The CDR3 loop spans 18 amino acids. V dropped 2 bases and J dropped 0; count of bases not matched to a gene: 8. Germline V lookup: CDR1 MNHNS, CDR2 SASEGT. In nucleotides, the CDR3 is TGTGCCAGCAGTGAAAGGGGACAGGGTCTATATAGCAATCAGCCCCAGCATTTT. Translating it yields CASSERGQGLYSNQPQHF.

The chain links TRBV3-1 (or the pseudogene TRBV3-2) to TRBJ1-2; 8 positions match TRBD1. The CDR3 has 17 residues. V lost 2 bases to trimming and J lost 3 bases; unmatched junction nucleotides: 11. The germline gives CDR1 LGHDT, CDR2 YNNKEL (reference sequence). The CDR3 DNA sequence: TGTGCCAGCAGCCAAAACCTCAGGGGGCAGGGAGACTATGGCTACACCTTC. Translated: CASSQNLRGQGDYGYTF.

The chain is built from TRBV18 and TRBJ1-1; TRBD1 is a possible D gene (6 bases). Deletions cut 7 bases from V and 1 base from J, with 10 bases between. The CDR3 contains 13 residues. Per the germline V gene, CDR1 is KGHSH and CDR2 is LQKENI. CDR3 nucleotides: TGTGCCAGCTTTTTGGACAGGAACACTGAAGCTTTCTTT. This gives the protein CASFLDRNTEAFF.

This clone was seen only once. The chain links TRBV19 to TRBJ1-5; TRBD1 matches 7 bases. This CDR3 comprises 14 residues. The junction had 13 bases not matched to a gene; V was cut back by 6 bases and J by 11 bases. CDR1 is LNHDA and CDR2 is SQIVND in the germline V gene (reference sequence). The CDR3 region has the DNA TGTGCCAGTAGCCAAAACAGGGGAGGCCCGGCCCAGCATTTT. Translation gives CASSQNRGGPAQHF. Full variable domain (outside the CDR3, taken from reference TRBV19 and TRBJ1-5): DGGITQSPKYLFRKEGQNVTLSCEQNLNHDAMYWYRQDPGQGLRLIYYSQIVNDFQKGDIAEGYSVSREKKESFPLTVTSAQKNPTAFYLCASSQNRGGPAQHFGDGTRLSIL.

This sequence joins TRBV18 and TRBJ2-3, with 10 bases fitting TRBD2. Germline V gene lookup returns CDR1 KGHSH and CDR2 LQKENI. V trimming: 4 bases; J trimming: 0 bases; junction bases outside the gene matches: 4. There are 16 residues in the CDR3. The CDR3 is CASSLGLAASTDTQYF. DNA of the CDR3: TGTGCCAGCTCACTCGGACTAGCGGCTAGCACAGATACGCAGTATTTT. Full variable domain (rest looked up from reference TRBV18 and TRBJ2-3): NAGVMQNPRHLVRRRGQEARLRCSPMKGHSHVYWYRQLPEEGLKFMVYLQKENIIDESGMPKERFSAEFPKEGPSILRIQQVVRGDSAAYFCASSLGLAASTDTQYFGPGTRLTVL.

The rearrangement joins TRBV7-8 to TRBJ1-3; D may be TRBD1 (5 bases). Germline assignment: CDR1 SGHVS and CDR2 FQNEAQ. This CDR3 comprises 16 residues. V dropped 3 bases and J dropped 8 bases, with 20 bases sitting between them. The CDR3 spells CASSFRSGAGGDTIYF. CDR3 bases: TGTGCCAGCAGCTTTCGATCCGGGGCCGGGGGGGACACCATATATTTT.

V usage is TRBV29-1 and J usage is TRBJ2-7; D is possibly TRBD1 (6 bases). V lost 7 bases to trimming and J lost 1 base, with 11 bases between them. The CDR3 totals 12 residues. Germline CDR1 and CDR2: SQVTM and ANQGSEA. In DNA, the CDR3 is TGCAGCGCCTCCGGACAGTCCTACGAGCAGTACTTC. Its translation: CSASGQSYEQYF.

CDR3 region: CASSQVVGQGRTEAFF. Here the CDR3 DNA reads TGCGCCAGCAGCCAGGTCGTAGGACAGGGGAGGACTGAAGCTTTCTTT. This rearrangement joins TRBV4-1 to TRBJ1-1, with 9 bases fitting TRBD1. The CDR3 has 16 amino acids. Germline CDR1 MGHRA, CDR2 YSYEKL. V gave up 3 bases and J gave up 5 bases; unmatched junction bases: 10.

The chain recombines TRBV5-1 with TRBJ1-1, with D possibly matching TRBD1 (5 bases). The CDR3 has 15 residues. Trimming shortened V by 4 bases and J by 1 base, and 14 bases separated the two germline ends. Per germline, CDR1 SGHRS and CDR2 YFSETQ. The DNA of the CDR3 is TGCGCCAGCAGCCCTTACGGGGGAGAGAACACTGAAGCTTTCTTT. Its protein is CASSPYGGENTEAFF.